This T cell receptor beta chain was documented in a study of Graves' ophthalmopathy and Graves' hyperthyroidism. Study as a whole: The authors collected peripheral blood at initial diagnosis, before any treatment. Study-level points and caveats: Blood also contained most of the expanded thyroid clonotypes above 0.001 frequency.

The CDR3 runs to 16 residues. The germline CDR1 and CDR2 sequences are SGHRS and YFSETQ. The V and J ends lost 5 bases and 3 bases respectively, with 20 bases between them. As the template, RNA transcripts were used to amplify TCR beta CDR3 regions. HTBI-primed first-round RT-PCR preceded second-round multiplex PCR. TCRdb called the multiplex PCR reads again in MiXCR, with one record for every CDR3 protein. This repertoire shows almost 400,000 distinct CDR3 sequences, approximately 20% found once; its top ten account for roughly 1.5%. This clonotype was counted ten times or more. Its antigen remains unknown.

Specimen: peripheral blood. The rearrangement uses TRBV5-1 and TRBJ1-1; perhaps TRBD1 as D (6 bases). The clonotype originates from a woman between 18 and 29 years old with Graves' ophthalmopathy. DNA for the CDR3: TGCGCCAGCAGACGTGGGGCCCAGGGGCGGGACACTGAAGCTTTCTTT. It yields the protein CASRRGAQGRDTEAFF.